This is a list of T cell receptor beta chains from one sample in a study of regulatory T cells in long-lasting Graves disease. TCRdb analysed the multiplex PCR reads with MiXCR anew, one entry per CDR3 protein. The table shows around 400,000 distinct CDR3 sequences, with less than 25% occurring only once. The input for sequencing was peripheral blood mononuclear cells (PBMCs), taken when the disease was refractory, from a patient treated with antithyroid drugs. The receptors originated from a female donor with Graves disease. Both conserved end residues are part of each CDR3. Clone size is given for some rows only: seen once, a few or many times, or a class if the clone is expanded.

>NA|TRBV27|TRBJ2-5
CASSLGGDLVTQYF
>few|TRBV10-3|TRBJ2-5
CAIRPGLAQETQYF
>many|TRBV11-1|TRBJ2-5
CASSSDFWETQYF
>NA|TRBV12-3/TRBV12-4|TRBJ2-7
CASSWGREQYF
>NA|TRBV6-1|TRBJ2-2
CASSDQVLAGAGTGELFF
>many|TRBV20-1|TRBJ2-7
CSAQRVAYEQYF
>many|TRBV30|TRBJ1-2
CAWSAARGFNGYTF
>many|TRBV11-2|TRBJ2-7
CASSGTYEQYF
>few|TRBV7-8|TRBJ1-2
CASSLPGASNYGYTF
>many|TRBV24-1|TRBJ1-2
CATSDRGRGYTF
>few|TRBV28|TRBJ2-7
CASSSYGLARRTEYKKYEQYF
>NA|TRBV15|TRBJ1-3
CATSRVGTDALGNTIYF
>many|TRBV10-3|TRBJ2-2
CANGQGNTGELFF
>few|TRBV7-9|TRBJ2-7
CASSSKLAPYEQYF
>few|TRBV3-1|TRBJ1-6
CASSQEGQGRYHSPLHF
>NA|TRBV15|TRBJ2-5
CATSRDQHGEETQYF
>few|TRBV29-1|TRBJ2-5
CSVAAGTGLETQYF
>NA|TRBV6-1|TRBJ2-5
CASTRDGSLQTQYF
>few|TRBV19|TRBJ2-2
CASSDVQRRITGELFF
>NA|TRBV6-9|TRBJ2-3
CASSYRLENTDTQYF